Sequencing of this T cell receptor beta chain was carried out in a study of shared clonotypes between healthy human individuals. Germline V gene data show CDR1 as MNHNY and CDR2 as SVGAGI (reference sequence). There are 14 residues in the CDR3. Trimming shortened V by 0 bases and J by 3 bases, and 8 bases separated the two germline ends. This clone appeared a single time. Different DNA sequences within this sample yield the same CDR3. The method was immunoSEQ multiplex PCR; TCRdb's version includes in-frame clones alone and lacks a portion of them. The table lists roughly 2,300,000 clones, about 90% of them singletons.

The sequence came from a young man in good health. Some clones in this sample may be carry-over from other donors' samples. The specimen was naive CD4+ T cells from PBMCs. The subset denotes: CD45RA+ positively selected. The chain links TRBV6-6 to TRBJ1-1; the D is unclear. The DNA of the CDR3 is TGTGCCAGCAGTTACTCCGGTAGGGACACTGAAGCTTTCTTT. Encoded protein: CASSYSGRDTEAFF.